These T cell receptor beta chains were read from a single sample in a study of PD-L1 blockade in urothelial cancer. Assay used: immunoSEQ multiplex PCR; TCRdb lists only in-frame clones, some missing. The sample gives under 60,000 clones, around 84% of which show up once; approximately 3% is in the top ten. This specimen consisted of PBMCs, obtained around atezolizumab (anti-PD-L1) treatment. The origin of the receptors is a man aged 70 or older with urothelial cancer. Each CDR3 is given with its conserved first and last residue. D genes are given only for firm matches. Size is omitted from some rows. Given values are once, few, many or a class for expanded clones.

>-|TRBD1|TRBJ1-2|TRBV7-9
TGTGCCAGCAGCTCGGACAGGGAAGGATTCGGCTACACCTTC
CASSSDREGFGYTF
>-|TRBD1|TRBJ1-2|TRBV5-1
TGCGCCAGCAGCGCCGGGACAGGGGGCGTTGGCTACACCTTC
CASSAGTGGVGYTF
>-|-|TRBJ2-1|TRBV15
TGTGCCACCAGCAGGGAAAGCCAGGGGCGCGATGAGCAGTTCTTC
CATSRESQGRDEQFF
>-|TRBD2|TRBJ2-3|TRBV19
TGTGCCAGTAGCCCTAGGACGGGAGGGCATTCTAGCACAGATACGCAGTATTTT
CASSPRTGGHSSTDTQYF
>-|-|TRBJ1-1|TRBV19
TGTGCCAGTAGCTCTTCCAGGCTAATGAACACTGAAGCTTTCTTT
CASSSSRLMNTEAFF
>-|TRBD1|TRBJ2-3|TRBV20-1
TGCAGTGCGACAGGGCCAGATACGCAGTATTTT
CSATGPDTQYF
>-|-|TRBJ2-7|TRBV6-5
TGTGCCAGCAGTTCCGCGACAGGATCTACGGGGCAGTACTTC
CASSSATGSTGQYF
>-|TRBD1|TRBJ1-4|TRBV5-4
TGTGCCAGCAGCTTGGGGGGACAGGGGAACGAAAAACTGTTTTTT
CASSLGGQGNEKLFF
>-|TRBD1|TRBJ2-2|TRBV4-2
TGTGCCAGCAGCCAAGCCTCTCCGGGACAGGGGATTAACGGGGAGCTGTTTTTT
CASSQASPGQGINGELFF
>-|TRBD2|TRBJ2-5|TRBV7-2
TGTGCCAGCAGCTTATGGACTAGCGGGAGGGGGGAGACCCAGTACTTC
CASSLWTSGRGETQYF
>-|-|TRBJ1-1|TRBV11-3
TGTGCCAGCAGCTTTCAGGGAACTCGGCGAGCTGAAGCTTTCTTT
CASSFQGTRRAEAFF
>-|-|TRBJ2-1|TRBV7-9
TGTGCCAGCAGCTTAGGACCTGACATGGTGGGGTTCTTC
CASSLGPDMVGFF
>-|-|TRBJ1-1|TRBV9
TGTGCCAGCAGCGTCGAACCAGGGGTATTAATGAACACTGAAGCTTTCTTT
CASSVEPGVLMNTEAFF
>-|-|TRBJ1-1|TRBV4-1
TGCGCCAGCAGAGAGACAGGGAACACTGAAGCTTTCTTT
CASRETGNTEAFF
>-|-|TRBJ2-1|TRBV6-1
TGTGCCAGCAGTGAAATGATTCTAGCGAACTACAATGAGCAGTTCTTC
CASSEMILANYNEQFF
>-|-|TRBJ2-2|TRBV28
TGTGCCAGCAGTTTAGGGACACGAACCGGGGAGCTGTTTTTT
CASSLGTRTGELFF
>-|-|TRBJ1-1|TRBV9
TGTGCCAGCAGCAAAGGGGAAGGGGTGTACACTGAAGCTTTCTTT
CASSKGEGVYTEAFF
>-|-|TRBJ2-3|TRBV15
TGTGCCACCAGCAGAGAGAGTACCGGGCTGGGGCGATCTAGCACAGATACGCAGTATTTT
CATSRESTGLGRSSTDTQYF
>-|-|TRBJ1-4|TRBV7-9
TGTGCCAGCAGCTCGAGTCGGGGGGCATTGACTAATGAAAAACTGTTTTTT
CASSSSRGALTNEKLFF
>-|-|TRBJ2-7|TRBV5-1
TGCGCCAGCAGCTTAGTAAGCTTATCCTACGAGCAGTACTTC
CASSLVSLSYEQYF
>-|-|TRBJ1-2|TRBV5-1
TGCGCCAGCAGCTTAGCAGGGGAGTTAGGGTATGGCTACACCTTC
CASSLAGELGYGYTF
>-|TRBD1|TRBJ2-3|TRBV7-2
TGTGCCAGCAGCCAGGGGGCGGATACGCAGTATTTT
CASSQGADTQYF
>many|TRBD1|TRBJ1-1|TRBV7-3
TGTGCCAGCAGCGCCCGGGACAGGGTTACTGAAGCTTTCTTT
CASSARDRVTEAFF
>-|TRBD1|TRBJ1-2|TRBV4-3
TGCGCCAGCAGCCAGCAGACGGGACAGGCAGGAGGCTACACCTTC
CASSQQTGQAGGYTF
>once|-|TRBJ2-1|TRBV7-3
TGTGCCAGCAGCCCCTTGTTGGGGAGCTCCTACAATGAGCAGTTCTTC
CASSPLLGSSYNEQFF
>few|TRBD2|TRBJ2-7|TRBV5-1
TGCGCCAGCAGGACCTTTGTAGCGGGAGGTAACGAGCAGTACTTC
CASRTFVAGGNEQYF
>-|TRBD1|TRBJ1-3|TRBV19
TGTGCCAGTAGTGGGTACAGGGGAAGATCGGGAAACACCATATATTTT
CASSGYRGRSGNTIYF
>medium-sized|-|TRBJ2-7|TRBV5-1
TGCGCCAGCAGCGTTGACAGCTACGAGCAGTACTTC
CASSVDSYEQYF
>-|-|TRBJ1-3|TRBV18
TGTGCCAGCCGTCTCAGTTCTGGAAACACCATATATTTT
CASRLSSGNTIYF
>-|TRBD1|TRBJ1-1|TRBV19
TGTGCCAGTAGTCCGGACAGGGACCTCCGAGCTTTCTTT
CASSPDRDLRAFF
>-|TRBD1|TRBJ2-3|TRBV28
TGTGCCAGCAGACACCCAGGGGGCAGATCAGAAGATACGCAGTATTTT
CASRHPGGRSEDTQYF
>-|-|TRBJ1-2|TRBV9
TGTGCCAGCAGCGTACCCGGTGGCTACACCTTC
CASSVPGGYTF
>-|-|TRBJ2-7|TRBV19
TGTGCCAGTAGTATTCTCCCGGGTCTATCGGGCTCCTACGAGCAGTACTTC
CASSILPGLSGSYEQYF
>once|-|TRBJ2-1|TRBV19
TGTGCCAGTAGTTCCCCTGTCCCCAATGAGCAGTTCTTC
CASSSPVPNEQFF
>-|-|TRBJ2-1|TRBV29-1
TGCAGCGTCTTACAGCCCTACAATGAGCAGTTCTTC
CSVLQPYNEQFF
>-|TRBD1|TRBJ2-7|TRBV28
TGTGCCAGCAGTTTATCCGGGACAGGGCCGCGTCAGTACGAGCAGTACTTC
CASSLSGTGPRQYEQYF
>-|-|TRBJ1-3|TRBV25-1
TGTGCCAGCAGTGAATTCGAGTCTTTTTCTGGAAACACCATATATTTT
CASSEFESFSGNTIYF
>-|-|TRBJ1-1|TRBV5-1
TGCGCCAGCAGCTTGTTGTGGGACGAGGGGGTCGGAGAAGCTTTCTTT
CASSLLWDEGVGEAFF
>-|-|TRBJ2-7|TRBV28
TGTGCCAGCAGTCAGATATCATACTCCTACGAGCAGTACTTC
CASSQISYSYEQYF
>-|TRBD2|TRBJ2-5|TRBV5-1
TGCGCCAGCAGCGCCTCCGGGACTAGCAGGGAGACCCAGTACTTC
CASSASGTSRETQYF
>-|-|TRBJ1-1|TRBV7-2
TGTGCCAGCAGGATCCTCCGAACGGGGGGGACTGAAGCTTTCTTT
CASRILRTGGTEAFF
>-|-|TRBJ1-5|TRBV16
TGTGCCAGCAGCCATAGGACAGTAGATCAGCCCCAGCATTTT
CASSHRTVDQPQHF
>-|TRBD2|TRBJ2-7|TRBV5-4
TGTGCCAGCAGCGCGACCGGCGGGAGGATCTACGAGCAGTACTTC
CASSATGGRIYEQYF
>-|TRBD1|TRBJ1-2|TRBV7-2
TGTGCCAGCAGCTTGGGGGGGACAGGGCAGGGCTACACCTTC
CASSLGGTGQGYTF
>-|TRBD1|TRBJ2-2|TRBV5-1
TGCGCCAGCAGCTTGGACCGTACAGGGGGCGCGGGCGGGGAGCTGTTTTTT
CASSLDRTGGAGGELFF
>-|-|TRBJ1-1|TRBV27
TGTGCCAGCAGTTTCAGGGCGAACACTGAAGCTTTCTTT
CASSFRANTEAFF
>once|TRBD1|TRBJ1-1|TRBV9
TGTGCCAGCGCACAGGGGCCTATGAACACTGAAGCTTTCTTT
CASAQGPMNTEAFF
>-|-|TRBJ1-1|TRBV7-2
TGTGCCAGCAGCTCACCAGGGTACACTGAAGCTTTCTTT
CASSSPGYTEAFF
>-|-|TRBJ1-1|TRBV4-2
TGTGCCAGCAGCCAAGGTTTGAGGGACTGGACTGAAGCTTTCTTT
CASSQGLRDWTEAFF
>-|TRBD1|TRBJ2-7|TRBV29-1
TGCAGCGTCGGACAGGGAGGCTACGAGCAGTACTTC
CSVGQGGYEQYF